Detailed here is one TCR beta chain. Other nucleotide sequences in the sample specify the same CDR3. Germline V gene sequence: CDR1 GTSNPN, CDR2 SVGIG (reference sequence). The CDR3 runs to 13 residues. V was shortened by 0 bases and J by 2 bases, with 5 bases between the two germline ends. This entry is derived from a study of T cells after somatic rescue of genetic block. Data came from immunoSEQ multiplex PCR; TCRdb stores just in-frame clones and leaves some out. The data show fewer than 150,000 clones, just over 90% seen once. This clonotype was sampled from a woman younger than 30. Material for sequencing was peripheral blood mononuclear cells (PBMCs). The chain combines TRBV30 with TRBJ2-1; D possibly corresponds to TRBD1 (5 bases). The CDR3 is CAWSVGAYNEQFF. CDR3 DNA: TGTGCCTGGAGTGTAGGGGCCTACAATGAGCAGTTCTTC.